The 17 T cell receptor beta chains given below trace back to one sample, sequenced in a study of shared clonotypes between healthy human individuals. Naive CD8 cells lacked CD45RO and underwent positive selection for CCR7, leaving out terminally differentiated effector memory CD45RA+ cells. TCRdb keeps only in-frame clones here, not all; method: immunoSEQ multiplex PCR. The sample yields approximately 810,000 clones, more than 85% seen once. What was sequenced was naive CD8+ T cells sorted from blood. These receptor sequences come from a man aged 25 to 45 in good health.

The chain carries TRBV29-1 and TRBJ2-7, with a tentative D call TRBD1 (5 bases). Germline V gives CDR1 SQVTM, CDR2 ANQGSEA. The germline V and J ends were trimmed by 1 base and 3 bases, with 7 bases remaining between them. This CDR3 contains 12 residues. The CDR3: CSVEVDSYEQYF. The CDR3 nucleotides are TGCAGCGTTGAAGTAGACAGCTACGAGCAGTACTTC.

The chain joins TRBV28 to TRBJ2-7; 10 bases line up with TRBD1. Trimming removed 4 bases from V and 4 bases from J; junction bases left unmatched: 4. Looked up from germline, CDR1 is MDHEN and CDR2 is SYDVKM. The CDR3 is 14 residues long. The CDR3 loop is CASSWPGQGYEQYF. As DNA, the CDR3 is TGTGCCAGCAGTTGGCCGGGACAGGGGTACGAGCAGTACTTC.

The rearrangement uses TRBV7-9 and TRBJ2-5, with D tentatively TRBD2 (7 bases). The CDR3 has 13 amino acids. CDR1 and CDR2 (germline): SEHNR, FQNEAQ (reference sequence). Trimming took 3 bases from V and 5 from J, leaving 10 bases between them. The CDR3 protein is CASSFRGGETQYF. CDR3 in DNA: TGTGCCAGCAGCTTCAGGGGAGGGGAGACCCAGTACTTC.

The CDR3 loop reads CAWIVTGGSSYNEQFF. The DNA for the CDR3 is TGTGCCTGGATCGTCACAGGAGGCAGCTCCTACAATGAGCAGTTCTTC. The chain employs TRBV30 and TRBJ2-1; tentatively, D is TRBD1 or TRBD2 (5 bases each). Deletions cut 4 bases from V and 0 bases from J, with 16 bases between. Germline V CDR1 and CDR2: GTSNPN, SVGIG (reference sequence). The CDR3 has 16 residues.

This clone showed up just once. This chain connects TRBV27 to TRBJ2-7, with TRBD2 identical over 7 bases. In germline, CDR1 is MNHEY, CDR2 SMNVEV (reference sequence). The CDR3 extends over 14 amino acids. J gave up 6 bases and V 6 bases, and 11 bases lay outside the gene matches. The CDR3 loop reads CASRPIGAGSEQYF. The CDR3, as DNA: TGTGCCAGCAGGCCTATTGGAGCGGGAAGCGAGCAGTACTTC.

The rearrangement links TRBV4-1 to TRBJ2-7; TRBD1 aligns across 9 bases. CDR3 length: 18 amino acids. Trimming cost V 2 bases and J 3 bases; bases outside gene matches: 14. Germline V gives CDR1 MGHRA, CDR2 YSYEKL. CDR3 loop: CASSQFIPGQGSDYEQYF. The CDR3, as DNA: TGCGCCAGCAGCCAATTCATACCGGGACAGGGTTCCGACTACGAGCAGTACTTC.

The V and J genes are TRBV9 and TRBJ2-1; D unresolved. Per germline, CDR1 SGDLS and CDR2 YYNGEE. The CDR3 is made up of 16 amino acids. V lost 3 bases and J lost 6, with 19 bases in between. The CDR3 here is CASSEPLGGLVNEQFF. The DNA for the CDR3 is TGTGCCAGCAGCGAACCCCTCGGTGGGTTAGTCAATGAGCAGTTCTTC.

The chain is built from TRBV4-2 and TRBJ2-7; 7 bases map to TRBD2. This CDR3 has 15 amino acids. Germline V gene data show CDR1 as LGHNA and CDR2 as YNFKEQ. The ends lost 3 bases at V and 0 bases at J; junction bases unmatched: 5. DNA of the CDR3: TGTGCCAGCAGCCAGTACCGGGACTACTCCTACGAGCAGTACTTC. It is translated as CASSQYRDYSYEQYF.

The chain recombines TRBV7-3 with TRBJ2-7, with TRBD1 matching over 10 bases. Trimming took 4 bases from V and 5 from J; bases not matched to a gene: 2. Germline V gene lookup returns CDR1 SGHTA and CDR2 FQGTGA. The CDR3 is 13 amino acids. DNA for the CDR3: TGTGCCAGCAGCTGGGACAGGGGCCACGAGCAGTACTTC. The encoded protein is CASSWDRGHEQYF.

The J gene is TRBJ2-1, the V gene TRBV9; tentatively, D is TRBD1 (6 bases). The V end was cut by 5 bases, the J end by 10 bases, with 10 bases between. Germline V gene data show CDR1 as SGDLS and CDR2 as YYNGEE. The CDR3 sequence is 11 residues long. CDR3 sequence: CASRAGTEQFF. The CDR3 DNA sequence: TGTGCCAGCAGGGCCGGGACAGAGCAGTTCTTC.

CDR3: CASSFPGVGDYEQYF. The CDR3 DNA reads TGTGCCAGCAGCTTCCCCGGTGTGGGAGATTACGAGCAGTACTTC. This rearrangement joins TRBV7-9 to TRBJ2-7, with D possibly matching TRBD2 (5 bases). The length of the CDR3 is 15 residues. Trimming took off 3 bases at V and 4 bases at J, with 16 bases between the two ends. Germline V gene lookup returns CDR1 SEHNR and CDR2 FQNEAQ (reference sequence).

J is TRBJ2-1 and V is TRBV6-1; 12 positions match TRBD2. Trimming cost V 7 bases and J 9 bases; bases outside gene matches: 4. Germline loops: CDR1 MNHNS, CDR2 SASEGT. The CDR3 has 13 residues. The CDR3 DNA sequence: TGTGCCAGCACTAGCGGGAGGGCCGTTGAGCAGTTCTTC. It is translated as CASTSGRAVEQFF.

The rearrangement links TRBV19 to TRBJ2-3; D ambiguous. Germline loops: CDR1 LNHDA, CDR2 SQIVND (reference sequence). V lost 3 bases, J lost 4 bases, and 11 bases lay in between. This CDR3 is 14 amino acids long. CDR3 sequence (DNA): TGTGCCAGTAGTATCCTTAGTGTTCCAGATACGCAGTATTTT. It yields the protein CASSILSVPDTQYF.

The chain employs TRBV29-1 and TRBJ2-1; the D is unclear. The V and J ends lost 4 bases and 1 base respectively, with 8 bases between them. Germline V gene sequence: CDR1 SQVTM, CDR2 ANQGSEA. This CDR3 region has 13 residues. CDR3 coding DNA: TGCAGCGTTGTGGTGGTTTCCTACAATGAGCAGTTCTTC. It specifies CSVVVVSYNEQFF.

This chain joins TRBV7-6 and TRBJ2-7, with D unclear. CDR1 is SGHVS and CDR2 is FNYEAQ in the germline V gene. The CDR3 is 13 residues long. Trimming took off 0 bases at V and 12 bases at J, with 15 bases between the two ends. CDR3 coding DNA: TGTGCCAGCAGCTTAGCGGAGCAGAATTTGCTGTACTTC. It codes for CASSLAEQNLLYF. The whole variable domain, remainder taken from reference TRBV7-6 and TRBJ2-7, is GAGVSQSPRYKVTKRGQDVALRCDPISGHVSLYWYRQALGQGPEFLTYFNYEAQQDKSGLPNDRFSAERPEGSISTLTIQRTEQRDSAMYRCASSLAEQNLLYFGPGTRLTVT.

The V call is TRBV9, the J call TRBJ2-7; TRBD2 is a possible D gene (6 bases). CDR3 length: 12 amino acids. Looked up from germline, CDR1 is SGDLS and CDR2 is YYNGEE. Trimming shortened V by 4 bases and J by 6 bases, and 11 bases separated the two germline ends. The CDR3 coding sequence is TGTGCCAGCAGCCAAGGTAGCGGCGAGCAGTACTTC. Amino acid sequence: CASSQGSGEQYF. The whole variable domain, filled in from reference TRBV9 and TRBJ2-7, reads DSGVTQTPKHLITATGQRVTLRCSPRSGDLSVYWYQQSLDQGLQFLIQYYNGEERAKGNILERFSAQQFPDLHSELNLSSLELGDSALYFCASSQGSGEQYFGPGTRLTVT.

V is TRBV7-9 and J is TRBJ2-7, with 8 nucleotides matching TRBD2. This CDR3 spans 16 amino acids. The J segment lost 3 bases and the V segment lost 5 bases, leaving 12 bases of the junction unmatched. Germline assignment: CDR1 SEHNR and CDR2 FQNEAQ (reference sequence). The CDR3 here is CASSHPRGSGIYEQYF. The CDR3 DNA follows: TGTGCCAGCAGCCACCCCCGTGGTAGCGGGATCTACGAGCAGTACTTC. Variable domain in full (rest from reference TRBV7-9 and TRBJ2-7): DTGVSQNPRHKITKRGQNVTFRCDPISEHNRLYWYRQTLGQGPEFLTYFQNEAQLEKSRLLSDRFSAERPKGSFSTLEIQRTEQGDSAMYLCASSHPRGSGIYEQYFGPGTRLTVT.